The T cell receptor (beta chain) described here comes from a study of blood T cell repertoires in COVID-19. Study background: Acute-phase and convalescent COVID-19 samples originated in the United States, Italy and Spain. PBMCs, B-cell-depleted T cells, or T cells were the source of the cDNA or gDNA that made up the material.

In the study's own analysis: Amplification with reference gene primers provided the estimates of nucleated cell counts. Profiled with immunoSEQ multiplex PCR; TCRdb holds only in-frame clones, not every one. The DNA gave D and trimming, while V, J and clone size come from that table. The data contain approximately 110,000 clones, about 85% of them seen just once; the ten biggest clones take up 2.1%. The J segment lost 10 bases and the V segment lost 4 bases, leaving 10 bases of the junction unmatched. This CDR3 contains 15 residues. Germline values: CDR1 SNHLY, CDR2 FYNNEI. J is TRBJ2-1 and V is TRBV2; 10 bases are shared with TRBD1. Sequenced material: peripheral blood. The source of this sequence is a human donor in a cohort sampled during active COVID-19. The chain's CDR3 is CASSVLDRGVGEQFF. Here the CDR3 DNA reads TGTGCCAGCAGTGTATTGGACAGGGGGGTCGGGGAGCAGTTCTTC.